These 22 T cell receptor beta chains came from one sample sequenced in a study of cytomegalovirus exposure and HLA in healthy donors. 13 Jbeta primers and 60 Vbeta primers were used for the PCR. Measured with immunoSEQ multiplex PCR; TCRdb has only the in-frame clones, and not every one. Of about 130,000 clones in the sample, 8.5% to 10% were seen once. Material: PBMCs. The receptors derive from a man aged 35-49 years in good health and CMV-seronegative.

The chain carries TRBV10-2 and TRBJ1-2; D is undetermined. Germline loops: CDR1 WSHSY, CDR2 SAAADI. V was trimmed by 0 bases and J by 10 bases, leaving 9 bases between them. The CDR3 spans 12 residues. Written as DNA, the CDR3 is TGCGCCAGCAGTGAGTCTGAGTCTGCCTACACCTTC. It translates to CASSESESAYTF.

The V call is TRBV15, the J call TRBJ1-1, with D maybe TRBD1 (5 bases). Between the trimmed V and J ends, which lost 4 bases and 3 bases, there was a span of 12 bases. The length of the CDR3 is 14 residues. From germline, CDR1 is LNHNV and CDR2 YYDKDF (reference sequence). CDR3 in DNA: TGTGCCACCAGCATAGCCAGGGAGGACACTGAAGCTTTCTTT. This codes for CATSIAREDTEAFF.

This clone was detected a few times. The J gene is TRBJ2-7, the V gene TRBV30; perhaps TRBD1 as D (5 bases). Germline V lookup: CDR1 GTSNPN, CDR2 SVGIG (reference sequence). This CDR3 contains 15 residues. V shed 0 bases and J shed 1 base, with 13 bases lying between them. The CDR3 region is CAWSVGRVLSYEQYF. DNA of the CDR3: TGTGCCTGGAGTGTAGGCAGGGTCCTTTCCTACGAGCAGTACTTC.

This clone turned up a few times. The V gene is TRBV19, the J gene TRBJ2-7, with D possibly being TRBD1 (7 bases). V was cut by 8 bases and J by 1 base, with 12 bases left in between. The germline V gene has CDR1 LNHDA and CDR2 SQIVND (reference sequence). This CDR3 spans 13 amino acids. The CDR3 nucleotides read TGTGCCAGTGGCGGGACAGCATCCTACGAGCAGTACTTC. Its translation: CASGGTASYEQYF.

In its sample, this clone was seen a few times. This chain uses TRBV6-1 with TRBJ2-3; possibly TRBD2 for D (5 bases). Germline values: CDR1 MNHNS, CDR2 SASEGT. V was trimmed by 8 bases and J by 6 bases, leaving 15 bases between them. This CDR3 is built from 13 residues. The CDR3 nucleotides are TGTGCCAGCTCCGGGGTCTCACGGGATACGCAGTATTTT. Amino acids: CASSGVSRDTQYF.

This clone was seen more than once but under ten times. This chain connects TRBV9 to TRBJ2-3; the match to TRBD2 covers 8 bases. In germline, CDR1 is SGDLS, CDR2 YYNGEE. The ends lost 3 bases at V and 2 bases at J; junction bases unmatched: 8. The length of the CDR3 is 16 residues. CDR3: CASSDVTSGDTDTQYF. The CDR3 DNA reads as TGTGCCAGCAGCGACGTAACTAGCGGAGACACAGATACGCAGTATTTT.

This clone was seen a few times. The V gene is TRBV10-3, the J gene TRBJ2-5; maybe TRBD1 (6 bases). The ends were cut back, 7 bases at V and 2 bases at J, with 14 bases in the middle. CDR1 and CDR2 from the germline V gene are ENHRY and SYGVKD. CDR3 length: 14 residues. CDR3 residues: CAIMAGQSQETQYF. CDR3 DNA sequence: TGTGCCATCATGGCTGGACAGTCGCAAGAGACCCAGTACTTC.

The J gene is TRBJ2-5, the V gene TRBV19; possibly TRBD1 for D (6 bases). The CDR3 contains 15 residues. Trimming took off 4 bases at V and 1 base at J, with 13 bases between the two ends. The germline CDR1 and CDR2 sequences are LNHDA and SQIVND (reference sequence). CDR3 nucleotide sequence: TGTGCCAGTAGTACCCAGGGGCTTTCCCAAGAGACCCAGTACTTC. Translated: CASSTQGLSQETQYF.

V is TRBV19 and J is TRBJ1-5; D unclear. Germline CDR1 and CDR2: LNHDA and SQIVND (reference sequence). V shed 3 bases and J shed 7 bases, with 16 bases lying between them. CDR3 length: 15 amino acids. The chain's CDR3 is CASSIQGMPGQPQHF. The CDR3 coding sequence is TGTGCCAGTAGTATTCAAGGCATGCCCGGGCAGCCCCAGCATTTT. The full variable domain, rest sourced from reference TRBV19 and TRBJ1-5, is DGGITQSPKYLFRKEGQNVTLSCEQNLNHDAMYWYRQDPGQGLRLIYYSQIVNDFQKGDIAEGYSVSREKKESFPLTVTSAQKNPTAFYLCASSIQGMPGQPQHFGDGTRLSIL.

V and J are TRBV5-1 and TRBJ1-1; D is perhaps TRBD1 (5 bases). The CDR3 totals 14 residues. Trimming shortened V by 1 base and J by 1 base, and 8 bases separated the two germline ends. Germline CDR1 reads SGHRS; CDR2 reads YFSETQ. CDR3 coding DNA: TGCGCCAGCAGCTTGTTACAGGAGAACACTGAAGCTTTCTTT. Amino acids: CASSLLQENTEAFF.

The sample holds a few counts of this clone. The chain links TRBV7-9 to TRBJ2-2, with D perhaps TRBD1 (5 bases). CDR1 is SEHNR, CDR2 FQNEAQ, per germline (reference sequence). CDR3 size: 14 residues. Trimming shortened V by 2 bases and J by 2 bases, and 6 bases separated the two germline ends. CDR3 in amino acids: CASSLRGNTGELFF. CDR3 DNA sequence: TGTGCCAGCAGCTTAAGGGGAAACACCGGGGAGCTGTTTTTT.

The CDR3 sequence is CASSLSRGFGYTF. The CDR3 coding sequence is TGTGCCAGCAGTTTATCGAGGGGGTTTGGCTACACCTTC. The chain joins TRBV27 to TRBJ1-2, with D possibly matching TRBD1 (6 bases). V was shortened by 0 bases and J by 7 bases, with 9 bases between the two germline ends. CDR3 size: 13 residues. The germline gives CDR1 MNHEY, CDR2 SMNVEV (reference sequence).

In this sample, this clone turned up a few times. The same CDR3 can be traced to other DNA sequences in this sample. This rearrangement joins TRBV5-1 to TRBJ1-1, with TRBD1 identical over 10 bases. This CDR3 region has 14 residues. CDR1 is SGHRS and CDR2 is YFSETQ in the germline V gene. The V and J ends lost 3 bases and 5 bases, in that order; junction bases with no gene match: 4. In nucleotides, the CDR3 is TGCGCCAGCAGCTCCGGACAGGGGGGGACTGAAGCTTTCTTT. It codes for CASSSGQGGTEAFF.

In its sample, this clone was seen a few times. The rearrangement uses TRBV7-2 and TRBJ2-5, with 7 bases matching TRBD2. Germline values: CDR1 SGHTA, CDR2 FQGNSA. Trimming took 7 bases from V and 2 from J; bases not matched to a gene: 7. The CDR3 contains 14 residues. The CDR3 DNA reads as TGTGCCAGCACACACCCGGGGGGTCAAGAGACCCAGTACTTC. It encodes CASTHPGGQETQYF.

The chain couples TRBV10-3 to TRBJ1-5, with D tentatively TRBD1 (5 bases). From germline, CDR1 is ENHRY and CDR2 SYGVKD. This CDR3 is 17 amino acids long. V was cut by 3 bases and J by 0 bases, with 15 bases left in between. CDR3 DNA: TGTGCCATCAGTGAACCTAGGGGCAGCAATAGCAATCAGCCCCAGCATTTT. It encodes CAISEPRGSNSNQPQHF.

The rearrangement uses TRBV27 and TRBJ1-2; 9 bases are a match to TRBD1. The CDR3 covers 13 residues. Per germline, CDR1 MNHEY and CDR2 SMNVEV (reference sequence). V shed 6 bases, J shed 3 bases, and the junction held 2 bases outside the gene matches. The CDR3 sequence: CASRQGADYGYTF. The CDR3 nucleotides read TGTGCCAGCAGACAGGGGGCTGACTATGGCTACACCTTC.

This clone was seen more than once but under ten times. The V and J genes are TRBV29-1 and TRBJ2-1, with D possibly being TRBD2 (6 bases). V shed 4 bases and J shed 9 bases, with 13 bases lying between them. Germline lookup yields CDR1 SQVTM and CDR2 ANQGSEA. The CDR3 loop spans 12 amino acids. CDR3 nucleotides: TGCAGCGTTGTTAGCGGTAGGGGTGAGCAGTTCTTC. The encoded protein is CSVVSGRGEQFF.

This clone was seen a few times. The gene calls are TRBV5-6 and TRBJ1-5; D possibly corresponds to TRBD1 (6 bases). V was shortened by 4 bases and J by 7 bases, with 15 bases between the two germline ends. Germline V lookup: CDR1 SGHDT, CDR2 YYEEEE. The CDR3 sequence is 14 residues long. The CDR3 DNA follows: TGTGCCAGCAGCGTACAGGGTGGGGAACAGCCCCAGCATTTT. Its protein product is CASSVQGGEQPQHF.

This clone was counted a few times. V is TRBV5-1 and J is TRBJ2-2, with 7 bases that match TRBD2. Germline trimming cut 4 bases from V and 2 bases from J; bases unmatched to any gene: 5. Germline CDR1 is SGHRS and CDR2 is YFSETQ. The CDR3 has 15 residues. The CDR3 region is CASSTSGANTGELFF. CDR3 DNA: TGCGCCAGCAGCACCAGCGGGGCTAACACCGGGGAGCTGTTTTTT.

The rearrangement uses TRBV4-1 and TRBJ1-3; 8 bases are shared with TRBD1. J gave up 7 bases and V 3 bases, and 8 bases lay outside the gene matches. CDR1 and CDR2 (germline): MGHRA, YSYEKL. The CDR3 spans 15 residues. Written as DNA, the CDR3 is TGCGCCAGCAGCCAGGACAGGGAGGCTCGGAACACCATATATTTT. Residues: CASSQDREARNTIYF.

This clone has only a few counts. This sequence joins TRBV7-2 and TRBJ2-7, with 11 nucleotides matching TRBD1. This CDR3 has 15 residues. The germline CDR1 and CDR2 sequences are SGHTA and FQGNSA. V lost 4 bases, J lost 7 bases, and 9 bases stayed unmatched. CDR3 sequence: CASSYLDRGRFEQYF. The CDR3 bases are TGTGCCAGCAGCTACCTGGACAGGGGGCGCTTTGAGCAGTACTTC.

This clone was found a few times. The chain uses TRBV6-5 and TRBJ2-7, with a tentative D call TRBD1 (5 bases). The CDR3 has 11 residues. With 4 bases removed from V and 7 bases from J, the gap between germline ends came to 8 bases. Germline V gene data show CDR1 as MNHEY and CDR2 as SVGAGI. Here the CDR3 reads CASSFQGEQYF. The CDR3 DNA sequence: TGTGCCAGCAGTTTCCAGGGAGAGCAGTACTTC.